This T cell receptor beta chain derives from a study of T cells after yellow fever vaccination. Whole-study context: Fractions containing few cells were prepared with SMART-Seq v4 Ultra Low Input. General observations from the study: Post-booster repertoires contained most primary-vaccination clones again (around 97% CD4, around 88% CD8).

The CDR3 is 11 amino acids. CDR1 and CDR2 from the germline V gene are DFQATT and SNEGSKA (reference sequence). Trimming removed 4 bases from V and 8 bases from J; junction bases left unmatched: 4. 5'RACE template switching generated TCR cDNA, adding a universal primer site and UMIs. TCRdb reprocessed the 5' RACE reads with MiXCR, giving one entry per CDR3 protein. The table records 500,000 to 650,000 distinct CDR3 sequences, about a sixth of them present only once. This clonotype was detected a few times. Its specificity is unknown. This clonotype was sampled from a man younger than 35 who received the YFV17D yellow fever vaccine. The specimen was PBMCs, collected around 5 days after the first yellow fever vaccination. The chain couples TRBV20-1 to TRBJ1-2, with 7 positions matching TRBD1. In DNA form, the CDR3 reads TGCAGTGCTACGACAGGGACCGGCTACACCTTC. Its translation is CSATTGTGYTF.